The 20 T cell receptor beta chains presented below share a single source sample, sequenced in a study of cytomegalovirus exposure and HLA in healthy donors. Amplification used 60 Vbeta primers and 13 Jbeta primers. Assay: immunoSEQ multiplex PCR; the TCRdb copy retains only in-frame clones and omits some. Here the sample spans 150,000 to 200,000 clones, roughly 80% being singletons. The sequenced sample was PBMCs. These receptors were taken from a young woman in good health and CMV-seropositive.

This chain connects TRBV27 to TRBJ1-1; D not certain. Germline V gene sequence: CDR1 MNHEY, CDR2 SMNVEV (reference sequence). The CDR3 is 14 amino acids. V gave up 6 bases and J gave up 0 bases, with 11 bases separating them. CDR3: CASRNGELNTEAFF. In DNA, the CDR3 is TGTGCCAGCAGAAATGGGGAGTTGAACACTGAAGCTTTCTTT.

The CDR3 here is CASSLGTSPRGDTQYF. CDR3 DNA sequence: TGTGCCAGCAGCTTGGGCACTAGCCCAAGAGGAGATACGCAGTATTTT. The J gene is TRBJ2-3, the V gene TRBV5-4, with a possible D match to TRBD2 (6 bases). The germline V gene has CDR1 SGHNT and CDR2 YYREEE (reference sequence). This CDR3 region has 16 residues. V was shortened by 0 bases and J by 5 bases, with 16 bases between the two germline ends.

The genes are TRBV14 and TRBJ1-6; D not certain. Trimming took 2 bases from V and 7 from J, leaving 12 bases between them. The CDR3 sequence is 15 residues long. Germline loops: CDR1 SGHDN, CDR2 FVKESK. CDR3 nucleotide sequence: TGTGCCAGCAGCCAATCTACGGGGTCCAATTCACCCCTCCACTTT. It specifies CASSQSTGSNSPLHF.

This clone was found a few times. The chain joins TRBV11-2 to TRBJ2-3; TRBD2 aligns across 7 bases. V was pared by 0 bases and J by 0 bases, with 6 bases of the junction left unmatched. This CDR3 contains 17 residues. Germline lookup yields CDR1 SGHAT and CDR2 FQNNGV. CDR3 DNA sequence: TGTGCCAGCAGCTTAGATCCCAGCGGGACTAGCACAGATACGCAGTATTTT. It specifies CASSLDPSGTSTDTQYF.

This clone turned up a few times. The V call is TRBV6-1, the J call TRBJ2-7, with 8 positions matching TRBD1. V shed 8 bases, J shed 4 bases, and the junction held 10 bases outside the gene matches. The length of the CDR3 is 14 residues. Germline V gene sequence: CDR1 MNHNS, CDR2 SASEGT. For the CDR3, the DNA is TGTGCCAGCTCCCGGACAGGGTATGTTTACGAGCAGTACTTC. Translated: CASSRTGYVYEQYF.

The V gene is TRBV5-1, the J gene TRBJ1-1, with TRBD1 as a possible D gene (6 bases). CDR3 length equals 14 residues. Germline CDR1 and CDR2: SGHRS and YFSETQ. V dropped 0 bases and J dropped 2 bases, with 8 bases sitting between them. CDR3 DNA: TGCGCCAGCAGCTTGGTAGGGGGTAACACTGAAGCTTTCTTT. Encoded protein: CASSLVGGNTEAFF.

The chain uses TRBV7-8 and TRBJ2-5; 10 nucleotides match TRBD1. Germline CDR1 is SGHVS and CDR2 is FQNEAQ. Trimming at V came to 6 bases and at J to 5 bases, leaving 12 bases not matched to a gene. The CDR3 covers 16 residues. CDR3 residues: CASSPVVTGGWETQYF. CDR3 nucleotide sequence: TGTGCCAGCAGTCCCGTCGTGACAGGGGGCTGGGAGACCCAGTACTTC.

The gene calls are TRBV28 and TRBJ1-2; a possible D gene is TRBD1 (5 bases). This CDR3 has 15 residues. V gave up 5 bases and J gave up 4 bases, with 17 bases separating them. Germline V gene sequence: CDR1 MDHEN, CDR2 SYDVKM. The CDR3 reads CASSAGMGIRYGYTF. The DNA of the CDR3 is TGTGCCAGCAGTGCAGGGATGGGAATCCGCTATGGCTACACCTTC.

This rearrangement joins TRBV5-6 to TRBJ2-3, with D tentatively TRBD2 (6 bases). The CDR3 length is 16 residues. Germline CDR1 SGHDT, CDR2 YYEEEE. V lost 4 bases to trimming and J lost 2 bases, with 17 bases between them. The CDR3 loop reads CASSPPPGLITDTQYF. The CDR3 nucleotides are TGTGCCAGCAGCCCGCCCCCGGGACTGATCACAGATACGCAGTATTTT.

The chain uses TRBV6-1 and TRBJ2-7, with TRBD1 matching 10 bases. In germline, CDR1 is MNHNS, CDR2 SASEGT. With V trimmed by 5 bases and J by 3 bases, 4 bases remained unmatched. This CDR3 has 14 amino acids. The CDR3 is CASSPRTGGYEQYF. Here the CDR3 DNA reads TGTGCCAGCAGTCCGAGGACAGGGGGCTACGAGCAGTACTTC.

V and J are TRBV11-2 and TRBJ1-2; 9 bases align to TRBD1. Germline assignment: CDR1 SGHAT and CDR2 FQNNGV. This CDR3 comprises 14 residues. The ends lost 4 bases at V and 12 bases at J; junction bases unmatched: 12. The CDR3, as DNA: TGTGCCAGCAGCTCCATCCCTGGGACAGGGTTAAACACCTTC. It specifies CASSSIPGTGLNTF.

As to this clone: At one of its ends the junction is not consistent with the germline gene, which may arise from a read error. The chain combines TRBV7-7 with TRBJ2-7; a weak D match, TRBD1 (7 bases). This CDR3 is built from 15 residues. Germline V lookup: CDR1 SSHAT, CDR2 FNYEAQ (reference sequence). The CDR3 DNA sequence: TGTGCTAGCAGCTTAGGTCAGGGGGGCTCCTACGAGCAGTACTTC. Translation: CASSLGQGGSYEQYF.

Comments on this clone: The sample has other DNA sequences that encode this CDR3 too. The CDR3 loop reads CASSEAGSEGYEQYF. The DNA of the CDR3 is TGTGCCAGCAGTGAAGCAGGGAGCGAGGGCTACGAGCAGTACTTC. J is TRBJ2-7 and V is TRBV6-1, with D perhaps matching TRBD2 (5 bases). Trimming took 0 bases from V and 3 from J, leaving 12 bases between them. Germline CDR1 and CDR2: MNHNS and SASEGT. The CDR3 spans 15 residues.

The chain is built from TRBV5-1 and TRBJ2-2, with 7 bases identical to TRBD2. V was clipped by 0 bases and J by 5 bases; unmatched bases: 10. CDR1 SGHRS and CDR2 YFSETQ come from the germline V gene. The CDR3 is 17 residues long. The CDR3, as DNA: TGCGCCAGCAGCTTGGCCAGGGCGGGAGTAGAAACCGGGGAGCTGTTTTTT. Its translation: CASSLARAGVETGELFF.

CDR3 region: CAISGLAGITDTQYF. The CDR3 coding sequence is TGTGCCATCAGTGGACTAGCGGGAATCACAGATACGCAGTATTTT. The rearrangement links TRBV10-3 to TRBJ2-3; 11 bases match TRBD2. The V and J ends lost 4 bases and 2 bases, in that order; junction bases with no gene match: 2. CDR3 size: 15 residues. Germline V gene sequence: CDR1 ENHRY, CDR2 SYGVKD.

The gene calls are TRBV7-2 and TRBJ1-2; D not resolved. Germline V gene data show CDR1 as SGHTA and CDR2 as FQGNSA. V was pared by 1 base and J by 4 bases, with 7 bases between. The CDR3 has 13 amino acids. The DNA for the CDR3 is TGTGCCAGCAGCTTAGTTCCAGTCTATGGCTACACCTTC. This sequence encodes CASSLVPVYGYTF.

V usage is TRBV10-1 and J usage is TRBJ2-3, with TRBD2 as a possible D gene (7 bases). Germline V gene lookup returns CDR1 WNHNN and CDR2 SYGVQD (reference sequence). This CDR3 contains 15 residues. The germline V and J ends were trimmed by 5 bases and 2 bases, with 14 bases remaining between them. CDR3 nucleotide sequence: TGCGCCAGCAGTAGGGGGGGACGGCCCACAGATACGCAGTATTTT. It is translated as CASSRGGRPTDTQYF.

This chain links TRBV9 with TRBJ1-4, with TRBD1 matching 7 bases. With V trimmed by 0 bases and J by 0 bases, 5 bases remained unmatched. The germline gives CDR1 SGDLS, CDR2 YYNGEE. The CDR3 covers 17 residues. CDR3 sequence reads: CASSVGDRTATNEKLFF. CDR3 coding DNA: TGTGCCAGCAGCGTAGGGGACAGAACTGCAACTAATGAAAAACTGTTTTTT.

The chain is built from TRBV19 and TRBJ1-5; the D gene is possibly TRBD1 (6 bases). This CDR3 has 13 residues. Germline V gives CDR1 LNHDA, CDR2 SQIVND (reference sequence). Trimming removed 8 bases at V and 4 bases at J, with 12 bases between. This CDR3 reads CASSGQLNQPQHF. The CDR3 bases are TGTGCCAGTTCAGGACAGCTTAATCAGCCCCAGCATTTT. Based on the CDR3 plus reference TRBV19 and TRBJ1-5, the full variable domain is DGGITQSPKYLFRKEGQNVTLSCEQNLNHDAMYWYRQDPGQGLRLIYYSQIVNDFQKGDIAEGYSVSREKKESFPLTVTSAQKNPTAFYLCASSGQLNQPQHFGDGTRLSIL.

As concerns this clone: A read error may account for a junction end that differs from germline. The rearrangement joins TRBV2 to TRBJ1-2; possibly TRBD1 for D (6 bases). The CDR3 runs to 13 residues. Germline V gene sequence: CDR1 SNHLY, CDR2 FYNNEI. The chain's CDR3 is CAGAVRGNYGYPF. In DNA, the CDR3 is TGTGCCGGAGCTGTCAGGGGAAACTATGGCTACCCCTTC.